The 17 T cell receptor beta chains reported below all come from one sample, sequenced in a study of patients and donors after allogeneic stem cell transplantation (dated by TCRdb to the early 2020s). Library preparation was by RT-PCR. TCRdb names NextSeq 550 as the instrument used. Starting from the raw public reads, TCRdb applied fastp trimming at Q25, assembled clones with MiXCR and retained in-frame beta chains. All rows with the same CDR3 protein become a single entry with the most common DNA and genes. Here the sample has approximately 200,000 distinct CDR3 sequences; around 41% occur a single time. The ten biggest clones cover under 14% of the sample. The sample taken for sequencing was blood, either unsorted or a sorted T cell fraction (not recorded which). The source is a human donor who was either an allogeneic HSCT recipient or a stem cell or donor lymphocyte infusion donor (not recorded which). It is not recorded whose cells these are; they may come from a transplant donor.

The chain joins TRBV12-3 or TRBV12-4 to TRBJ1-5; D gene ambiguous. Trimming stripped 7 bases from V and 7 bases from J, with 11 bases between. The CDR3 is 12 amino acids. The DNA for the CDR3 is TGTGCCAGCACCAAAAAAGGACAGCCCCAGCATTTT. It yields the protein CASTKKGQPQHF.

This clonotype showed up just a few times. A junction boundary mismatches the germline segment, possibly from a read error. The chain carries TRBV29-1 and TRBJ1-2; D perhaps matches TRBD1 (5 bases). This CDR3 has 14 residues. Germline loops: CDR1 SQVTM, CDR2 ANQGSEA. Written as DNA, the CDR3 is TGCAGCGTGGAAGGGACCGCCAAAGACTATGGCTACACCTTC. This codes for CSVEGTAKDYGYTF.

This chain connects TRBV2 to TRBJ2-1; TRBD2 is a possible D gene (5 bases). CDR3 length: 13 residues. V was cut by 3 bases and J by 6 bases, with 9 bases left in between. Per the germline V gene, CDR1 is SNHLY and CDR2 is FYNNEI. The CDR3 region is CASSELALNEQFF. CDR3 nucleotide sequence: TGTGCCAGCAGTGAGCTAGCTCTCAATGAGCAGTTCTTC.

J is TRBJ1-2 and V is TRBV4-3; 7 nucleotides align to TRBD1. The CDR3 is made up of 15 amino acids. Per germline, CDR1 LGHNA and CDR2 YSLEER. Trimming took 1 base from V and 4 from J; bases not matched to a gene: 6. For the CDR3, the DNA is TGCGCCAGCAGCCAAGCAGCAGGGGGGGTCTATGGCTACACCTTC. Its protein product is CASSQAAGGVYGYTF.

This clonotype appeared a few times. The chain combines TRBV25-1 with TRBJ1-5; D not certain. CDR1 MGHDK and CDR2 SYGVNS come from the germline V gene. This CDR3 region has 14 residues. V was pared by 5 bases and J by 0 bases, with 8 bases between. CDR3 sequence (DNA): TGTGCCAGCAGTAGTGGTAATAGCAATCAGCCCCAGCATTTT. Its translation: CASSSGNSNQPQHF.

This clonotype was detected a few times. This chain links TRBV12-3 or TRBV12-4 with TRBJ1-2; 10 nucleotides agree with TRBD1. This CDR3 has 17 amino acids. V was pared by 7 bases and J by 3 bases, with 14 bases of the junction left unmatched. The chain's CDR3 is CASTSGTGVGRDYGYTF. The CDR3 coding sequence is TGTGCCAGCACCTCCGGGACAGGGGTCGGGCGAGACTATGGCTACACCTTC.

This clonotype was seen a handful of times. V gene TRBV4-3 combines with J gene TRBJ1-5, with D tentatively TRBD1 (5 bases). CDR3 size: 15 residues. V lost 1 base and J 4 bases, leaving 11 bases between the germline ends. Germline CDR1 LGHNA, CDR2 YSLEER. The CDR3 nucleotides read TGCGCCAGCAGCCAAGTGAGGGGAGGGAATCAGCCCCAGCATTTT. Amino acid sequence: CASSQVRGGNQPQHF.

The rearrangement links TRBV12-3 or TRBV12-4 to TRBJ1-2; D not resolved. This CDR3 comprises 14 residues. V was clipped by 3 bases and J by 7 bases, with 15 bases between them. The CDR3 DNA follows: TGTGCCAGCAGTTTTCGTCAGGACCGGCCTGGCTACACCTTC. It is translated as CASSFRQDRPGYTF.

This chain connects TRBV5-1 to TRBJ2-7; TRBD1 might be the D (6 bases). The V end was cut by 4 bases, the J end by 1 base, with 12 bases between. The germline V gene has CDR1 SGHRS and CDR2 YFSETQ. The CDR3 runs 14 residues. CDR3 protein: CASSTDSSSYEQYF. The CDR3 bases are TGCGCCAGCAGCACGGACAGCTCATCCTACGAGCAGTACTTC.

Only a few counts were recorded for this clonotype. This chain joins TRBV6-5 and TRBJ2-7; 11 bases fit TRBD1. Germline CDR1 MNHEY, CDR2 SVGAGI. Losses at the gene ends were 5 bases for V and 4 bases for J; bases not matched to a gene: 4. This CDR3 region has 14 residues. CDR3 coding DNA: TGTGCCAGCAGTCGGGACAGGGGGGCGTACGAGCAGTACTTC. The encoded protein is CASSRDRGAYEQYF.

The gene calls are TRBV9 and TRBJ2-1; D possibly corresponds to TRBD2 (6 bases). The germline V gene encodes CDR1 SGDLS and CDR2 YYNGEE. The CDR3 sequence is 15 residues long. V lost 4 bases, J lost 8 bases, and 19 bases lay in between. The CDR3 is CASSPYGRGLYEQFF. For the CDR3, the DNA is TGTGCCAGCAGCCCATACGGGAGAGGGTTGTATGAGCAGTTCTTC.

The V and J genes are TRBV12-3 or TRBV12-4 and TRBJ1-5; D is possibly TRBD1 (5 bases). Trimming left V 1 base short and J 4 bases short, with 11 bases between. CDR3 size: 15 residues. CDR3 bases: TGTGCCAGCAGTTTAGGCCTTGGGGGTAATCAGCCCCAGCATTTT. This translates into CASSLGLGGNQPQHF.

The rearrangement joins TRBV3-1 to TRBJ2-6, with no clear D. Germline CDR1 LGHDT, CDR2 YNNKEL (reference sequence). This CDR3 is built from 16 residues. Trimming took 1 base from V and 0 from J, leaving 7 bases between them. The CDR3 DNA reads TGTGCCAGCAGCCAAGGGGTCCTCTCTGGGGCCAACGTCCTGACTTTC. This encodes CASSQGVLSGANVLTF.

The chain has TRBV29-1 and TRBJ2-1; D may be TRBD1 (5 bases). Germline V gene lookup returns CDR1 SQVTM and CDR2 ANQGSEA. V gave up 7 bases and J gave up 6 bases, with 13 bases separating them. The CDR3 totals 12 residues. The CDR3 sequence: CSAETAFNEQFF. The CDR3 DNA reads as TGCAGCGCCGAGACAGCATTCAATGAGCAGTTCTTC.

The chain couples TRBV20-1 to TRBJ2-1; D uncertain. The CDR3 loop spans 13 amino acids. Trimming removed 6 bases at V and 5 bases at J, with 14 bases between. Germline CDR1 reads DFQATT; CDR2 reads SNEGSKA (reference sequence). The CDR3 region has the DNA TGCAGTGCATTTAAGAGGCAGAACAATGAGCAGTTCTTC. Protein sequence: CSAFKRQNNEQFF.

This clonotype turned up a few times. This chain uses TRBV4-1 with TRBJ1-2; D gene ambiguous. V shed 0 bases and J shed 8 bases, with 16 bases lying between them. The CDR3 consists of 15 residues. The germline CDR1 and CDR2 sequences are MGHRA and YSYEKL. This CDR3 reads CASSQDGPSRRGYTF. CDR3 bases: TGCGCCAGCAGCCAAGACGGACCTTCCAGGCGAGGCTACACCTTC.

The rearrangement links TRBV2 to TRBJ2-1; D might be TRBD1 (6 bases). Germline-derived CDR1 and CDR2 are SNHLY and FYNNEI. V was cut by 4 bases and J by 3 bases, with 7 bases left in between. The CDR3 loop spans 13 amino acids. CDR3 in amino acids: CASSAQGYNEQFF. CDR3 in DNA: TGTGCCAGCAGTGCACAGGGCTACAATGAGCAGTTCTTC.